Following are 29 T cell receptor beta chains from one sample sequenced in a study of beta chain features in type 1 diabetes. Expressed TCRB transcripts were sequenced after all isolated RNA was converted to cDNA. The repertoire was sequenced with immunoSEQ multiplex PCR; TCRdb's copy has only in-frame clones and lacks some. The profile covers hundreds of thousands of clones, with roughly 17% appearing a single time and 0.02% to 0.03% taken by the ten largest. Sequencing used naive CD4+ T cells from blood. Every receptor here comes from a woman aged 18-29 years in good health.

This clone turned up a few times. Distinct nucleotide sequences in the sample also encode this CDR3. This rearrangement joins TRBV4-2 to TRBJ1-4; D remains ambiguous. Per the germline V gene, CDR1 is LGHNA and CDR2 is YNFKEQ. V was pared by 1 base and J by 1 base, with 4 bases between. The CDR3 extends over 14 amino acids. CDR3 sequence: CASSQGGTNEKLFF. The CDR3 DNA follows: TGTGCCAGCAGCCAAGGTGGAACTAATGAAAAACTGTTTTTT.

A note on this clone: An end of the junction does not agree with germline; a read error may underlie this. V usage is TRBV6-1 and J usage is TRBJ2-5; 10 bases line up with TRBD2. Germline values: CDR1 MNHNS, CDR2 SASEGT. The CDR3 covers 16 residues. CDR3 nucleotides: TGTGCCATCAGTGCTAGCGGGAGTAGTGACGGAGAGACCCAGTACTTC. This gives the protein CAISASGSSDGETQYF.

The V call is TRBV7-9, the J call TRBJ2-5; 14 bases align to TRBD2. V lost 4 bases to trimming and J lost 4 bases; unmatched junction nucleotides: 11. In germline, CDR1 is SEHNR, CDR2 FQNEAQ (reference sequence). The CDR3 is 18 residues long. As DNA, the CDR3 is TGTGCCAGCAGCTCCCGACTAGCGGGAGGGCCCTGGGTAGAGACCCAGTACTTC. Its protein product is CASSSRLAGGPWVETQYF.

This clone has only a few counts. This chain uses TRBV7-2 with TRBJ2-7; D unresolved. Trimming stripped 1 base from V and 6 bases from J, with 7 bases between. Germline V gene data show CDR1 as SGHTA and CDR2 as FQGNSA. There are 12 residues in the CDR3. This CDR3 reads CASSLVVSEQYF. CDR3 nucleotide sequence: TGTGCCAGCAGCTTAGTCGTTAGCGAGCAGTACTTC.

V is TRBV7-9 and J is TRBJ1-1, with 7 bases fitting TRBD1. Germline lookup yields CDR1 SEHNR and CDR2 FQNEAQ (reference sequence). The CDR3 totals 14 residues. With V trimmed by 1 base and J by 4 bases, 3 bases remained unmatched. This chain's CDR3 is CASSLVQGPTEAFF. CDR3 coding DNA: TGTGCCAGCAGCTTAGTACAGGGGCCCACTGAAGCTTTCTTT.

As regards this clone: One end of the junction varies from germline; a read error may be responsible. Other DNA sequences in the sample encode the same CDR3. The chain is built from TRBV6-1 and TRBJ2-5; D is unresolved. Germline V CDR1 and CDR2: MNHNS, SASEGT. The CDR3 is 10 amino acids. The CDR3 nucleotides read TGTGCCAGCAGAGAAGAGACCCAGTACTTC. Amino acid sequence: CASREETQYF.

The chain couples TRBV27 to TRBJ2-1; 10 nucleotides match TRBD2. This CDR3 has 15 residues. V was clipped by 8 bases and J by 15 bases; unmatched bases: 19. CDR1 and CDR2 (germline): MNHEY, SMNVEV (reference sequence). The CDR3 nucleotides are TGTGCCAGCTTACCTCGGGCTAGCGGGAGCGGCGGAGGGTTCTTC. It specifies CASLPRASGSGGGFF.

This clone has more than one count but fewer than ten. The CDR3 nucleotides are TGTGCCAGCAGCATGGGACTAGCGGGACCCTACGAGCAGTACTTC. This translates into CASSMGLAGPYEQYF. This chain connects TRBV7-2 to TRBJ2-7; 13 positions agree with TRBD2. This CDR3 has 15 residues. Germline loops: CDR1 SGHTA, CDR2 FQGNSA. The J segment lost 2 bases and the V segment lost 5 bases, leaving 3 bases of the junction unmatched.

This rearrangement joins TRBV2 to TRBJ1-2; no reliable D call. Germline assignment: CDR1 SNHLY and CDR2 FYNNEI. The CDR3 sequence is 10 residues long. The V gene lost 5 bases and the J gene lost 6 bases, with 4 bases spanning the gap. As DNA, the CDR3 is TGTGCCAGCAGTCCGAATGGCTACACCTTC. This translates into CASSPNGYTF. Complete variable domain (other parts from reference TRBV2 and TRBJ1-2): EPEVTQTPSHQVTQMGQEVILRCVPISNHLYFYWYRQILGQKVEFLVSFYNNEISEKSEIFDDQFSVERPDGSNFTLKIRSTKLEDSAMYFCASSPNGYTFGSGTRLTVV.

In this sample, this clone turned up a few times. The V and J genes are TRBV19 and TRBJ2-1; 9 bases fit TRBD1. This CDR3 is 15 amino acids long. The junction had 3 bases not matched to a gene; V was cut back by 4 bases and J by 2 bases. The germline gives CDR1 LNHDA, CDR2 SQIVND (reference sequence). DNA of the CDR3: TGTGCCAGTAGTAAGGGACAGGGAGCCTACAATGAGCAGTTCTTC. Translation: CASSKGQGAYNEQFF.

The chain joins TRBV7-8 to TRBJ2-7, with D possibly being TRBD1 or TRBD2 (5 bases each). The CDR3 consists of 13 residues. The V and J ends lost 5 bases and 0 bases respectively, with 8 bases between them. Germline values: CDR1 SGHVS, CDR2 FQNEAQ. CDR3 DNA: TGTGCCAGCAGCGCCGGGACCTCCTACGAGCAGTACTTC. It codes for CASSAGTSYEQYF.

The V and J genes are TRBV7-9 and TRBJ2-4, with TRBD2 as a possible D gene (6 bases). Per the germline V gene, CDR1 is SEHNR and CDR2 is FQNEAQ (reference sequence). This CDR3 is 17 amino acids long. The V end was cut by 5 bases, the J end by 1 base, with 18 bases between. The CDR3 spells CASSQLRTGAAKNIQYF. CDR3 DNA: TGTGCCAGCAGCCAACTTCGTACGGGAGCGGCCAAAAACATTCAGTACTTC.

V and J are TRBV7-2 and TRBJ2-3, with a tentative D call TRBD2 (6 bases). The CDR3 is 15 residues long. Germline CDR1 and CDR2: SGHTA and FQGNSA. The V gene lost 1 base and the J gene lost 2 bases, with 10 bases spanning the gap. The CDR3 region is CASSLVGGNTDTQYF. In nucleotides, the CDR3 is TGTGCCAGCAGCTTAGTCGGGGGAAACACAGATACGCAGTATTTT. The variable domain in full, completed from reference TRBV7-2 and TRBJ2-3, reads GAGVSQSPSNKVTEKGKDVELRCDPISGHTALYWYRQSLGQGLEFLIYFQGNSAPDKSGLPSDRFSAERTGGSVSTLTIQRTQQEDSAVYLCASSLVGGNTDTQYFGPGTRLTVL.

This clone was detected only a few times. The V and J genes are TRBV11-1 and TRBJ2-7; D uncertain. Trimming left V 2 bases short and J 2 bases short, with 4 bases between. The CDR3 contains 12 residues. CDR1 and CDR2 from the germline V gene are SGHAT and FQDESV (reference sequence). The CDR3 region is CASSLQAYEQYF. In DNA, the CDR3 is TGTGCCAGCAGCTTACAGGCCTACGAGCAGTACTTC.

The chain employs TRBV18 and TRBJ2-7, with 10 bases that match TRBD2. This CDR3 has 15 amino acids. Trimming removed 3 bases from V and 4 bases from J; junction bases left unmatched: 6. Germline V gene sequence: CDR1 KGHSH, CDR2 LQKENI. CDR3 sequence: CASSPPSGRGYEQYF. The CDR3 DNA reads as TGTGCCAGCTCACCCCCTAGCGGGAGAGGGTACGAGCAGTACTTC. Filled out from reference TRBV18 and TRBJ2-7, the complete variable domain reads NAGVMQNPRHLVRRRGQEARLRCSPMKGHSHVYWYRQLPEEGLKFMVYLQKENIIDESGMPKERFSAEFPKEGPSILRIQQVVRGDSAAYFCASSPPSGRGYEQYFGPGTRLTVT.

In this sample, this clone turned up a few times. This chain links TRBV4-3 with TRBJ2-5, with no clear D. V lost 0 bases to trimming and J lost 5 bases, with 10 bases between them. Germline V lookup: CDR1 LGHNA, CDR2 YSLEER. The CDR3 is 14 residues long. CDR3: CASSQDQDQETQYF. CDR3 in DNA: TGCGCCAGCAGCCAAGACCAGGATCAGGAGACCCAGTACTTC.

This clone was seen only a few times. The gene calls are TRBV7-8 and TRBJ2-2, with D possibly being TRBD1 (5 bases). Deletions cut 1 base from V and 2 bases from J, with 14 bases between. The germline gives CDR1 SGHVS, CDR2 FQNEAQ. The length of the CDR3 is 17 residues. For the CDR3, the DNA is TGTGCCAGCAGCTTAGGGCTCGACAGCCTAAACACCGGGGAGCTGTTTTTT. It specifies CASSLGLDSLNTGELFF.

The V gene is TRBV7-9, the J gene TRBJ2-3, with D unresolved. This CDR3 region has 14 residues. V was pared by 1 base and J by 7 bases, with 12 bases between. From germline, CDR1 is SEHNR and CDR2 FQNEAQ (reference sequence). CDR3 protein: CASSLGGHANTQYF. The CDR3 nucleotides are TGTGCCAGCAGCTTAGGAGGCCATGCAAATACGCAGTATTTT.

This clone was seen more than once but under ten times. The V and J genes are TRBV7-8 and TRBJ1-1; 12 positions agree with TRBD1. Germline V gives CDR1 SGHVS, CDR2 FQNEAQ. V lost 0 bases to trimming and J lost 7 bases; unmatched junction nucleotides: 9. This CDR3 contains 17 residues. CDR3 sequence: CASSLARDRGLGGEAFF. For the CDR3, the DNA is TGTGCCAGCAGCTTAGCGAGGGACAGGGGGCTCGGCGGTGAAGCTTTCTTT. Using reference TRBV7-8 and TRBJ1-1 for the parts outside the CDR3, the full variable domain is GAGVSQSPRYKVAKRGQDVALRCDPISGHVSLFWYQQALGQGPEFLTYFQNEAQLDKSGLPSDRFFAERPEGSVSTLKIQRTQQEDSAVYLCASSLARDRGLGGEAFFGQGTRLTVV.

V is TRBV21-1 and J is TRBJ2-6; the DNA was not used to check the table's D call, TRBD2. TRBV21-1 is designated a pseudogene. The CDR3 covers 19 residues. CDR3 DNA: TGTGCCAGCAGCAATGTAGAGATGCGGGCCTTCTCTGGGGCCAACGTCCTGACTTTC. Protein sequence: CASSNVEMRAFSGANVLTF.

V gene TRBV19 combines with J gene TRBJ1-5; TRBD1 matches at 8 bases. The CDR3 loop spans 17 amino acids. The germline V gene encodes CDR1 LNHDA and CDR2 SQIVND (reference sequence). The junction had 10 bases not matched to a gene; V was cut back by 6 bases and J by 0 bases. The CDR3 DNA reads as TGTGCCAGTAGCCGACAGGGGACACTCCATAGCAATCAGCCCCAGCATTTT. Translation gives CASSRQGTLHSNQPQHF.

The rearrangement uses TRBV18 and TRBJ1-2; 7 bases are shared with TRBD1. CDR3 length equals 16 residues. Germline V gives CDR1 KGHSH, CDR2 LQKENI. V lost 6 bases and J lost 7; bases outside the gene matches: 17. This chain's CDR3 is CASSEVGGQWRSGYTF. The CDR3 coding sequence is TGTGCCAGCTCCGAAGTAGGGGGACAGTGGCGCTCTGGCTACACCTTC.

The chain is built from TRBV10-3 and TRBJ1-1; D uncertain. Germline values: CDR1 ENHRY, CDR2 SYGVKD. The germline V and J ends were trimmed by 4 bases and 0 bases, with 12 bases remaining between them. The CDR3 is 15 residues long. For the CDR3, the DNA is TGTGCCATCAGTGCCTCGGGGTACATGAACACTGAAGCTTTCTTT. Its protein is CAISASGYMNTEAFF.

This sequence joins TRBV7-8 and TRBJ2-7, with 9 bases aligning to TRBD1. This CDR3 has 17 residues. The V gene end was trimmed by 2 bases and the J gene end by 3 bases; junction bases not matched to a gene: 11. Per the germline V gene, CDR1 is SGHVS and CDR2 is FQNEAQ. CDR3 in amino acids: CASSLFYPGQGYYEQYF. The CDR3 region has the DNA TGTGCCAGCAGCTTATTCTACCCGGGACAGGGATACTACGAGCAGTACTTC.

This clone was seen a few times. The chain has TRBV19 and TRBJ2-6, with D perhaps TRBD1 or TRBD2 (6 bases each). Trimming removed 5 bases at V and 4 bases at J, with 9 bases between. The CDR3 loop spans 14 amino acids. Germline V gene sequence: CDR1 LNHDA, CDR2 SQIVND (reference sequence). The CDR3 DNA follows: TGTGCCAGTAGTCGGGGGACAGGGGCCAACGTCCTGACTTTC. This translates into CASSRGTGANVLTF.

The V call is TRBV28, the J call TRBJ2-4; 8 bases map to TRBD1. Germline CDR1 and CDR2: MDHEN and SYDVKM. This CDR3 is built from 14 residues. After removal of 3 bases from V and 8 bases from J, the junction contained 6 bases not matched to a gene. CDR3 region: CASSFPDRGYIQYF. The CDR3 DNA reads TGTGCCAGCAGTTTCCCTGACAGGGGATACATTCAGTACTTC.

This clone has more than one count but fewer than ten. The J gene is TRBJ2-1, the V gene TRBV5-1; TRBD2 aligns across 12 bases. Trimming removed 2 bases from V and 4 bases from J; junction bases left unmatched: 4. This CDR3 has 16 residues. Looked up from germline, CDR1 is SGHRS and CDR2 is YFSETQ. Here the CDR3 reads CASSFQTSGGYNEQFF. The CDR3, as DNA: TGCGCCAGCAGCTTCCAGACTAGCGGGGGATACAATGAGCAGTTCTTC.

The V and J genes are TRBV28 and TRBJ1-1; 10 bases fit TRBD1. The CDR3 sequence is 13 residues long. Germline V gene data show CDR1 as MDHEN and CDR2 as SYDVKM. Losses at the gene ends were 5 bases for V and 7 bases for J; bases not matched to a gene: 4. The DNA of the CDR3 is TGTGCCAGCAGTCCGGGACAGGGGTATGAAGCTTTCTTT. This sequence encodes CASSPGQGYEAFF.

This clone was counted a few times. The CDR3 reads CASSPDSGPSEQYF. As DNA, the CDR3 is TGTGCCAGCTCACCCGATTCCGGTCCCAGCGAGCAGTACTTC. The genes are TRBV18 and TRBJ2-7; D is undetermined. CDR3 length equals 14 residues. Trimming took off 3 bases at V and 6 bases at J, with 15 bases between the two ends. CDR1 and CDR2 from the germline V gene are KGHSH and LQKENI.